What follows are 9 T cell receptor beta chains derived from one specimen sequenced in a study of blood T cell repertoires in COVID-19. TCRdb keeps only in-frame clones here, not all; method: immunoSEQ multiplex PCR. Of around 440,000 clones in the sample, 88% are singletons; the top ten hold roughly 13%. Source material: peripheral blood. The receptor source for this set is a woman in her fifties or sixties with COVID-19, enrolled during active disease.

The chain combines TRBV28 with TRBJ2-7; D not certain. Trimming removed 4 bases at V and 3 bases at J, with 19 bases between. CDR3 length: 16 amino acids. Per germline, CDR1 MDHEN and CDR2 SYDVKM. The CDR3 sequence is CASSYPPAGHHYEQYF. The CDR3 DNA is TGTGCCAGCAGTTACCCCCCGGCAGGTCACCACTACGAGCAGTACTTC.

The V gene is TRBV28, the J gene TRBJ1-1, with D maybe TRBD1 (5 bases). Trimming stripped 4 bases from V and 1 base from J, with 10 bases between. The germline V gene has CDR1 MDHEN and CDR2 SYDVKM. There are 14 residues in the CDR3. CDR3 sequence reads: CASSSTDANTEAFF. In DNA, the CDR3 is TGTGCCAGCAGTTCGACAGACGCGAACACTGAAGCTTTCTTT. Combining the CDR3 with reference TRBV28 and TRBJ1-1 gives the whole variable domain DVKVTQSSRYLVKRTGEKVFLECVQDMDHENMFWYRQDPGLGLRLIYFSYDVKMKEKGDIPEGYSVSREKKERFSLILESASTNQTSMYLCASSSTDANTEAFFGQGTRLTVV.

Here the CDR3 DNA reads TGTGCCAGCAGCTTGGGCGTTGGTGGCACTGAAGCTTTCTTT. It specifies CASSLGVGGTEAFF. The chain carries TRBV7-9 and TRBJ1-1; D gene unclear. Trimming cost V 3 bases and J 4 bases, with 12 bases left between them. The germline V gene encodes CDR1 SEHNR and CDR2 FQNEAQ (reference sequence). This CDR3 spans 14 amino acids.

The chain carries TRBV5-1 and TRBJ2-7, with a weak D call TRBD2 (6 bases). Trimming left V 2 bases short and J 6 bases short, with 15 bases between. The CDR3 is 14 amino acids. From germline, CDR1 is SGHRS and CDR2 YFSETQ. CDR3 region: CASSFWDSESEQYF. The DNA of the CDR3 is TGCGCCAGCAGCTTCTGGGACTCAGAGTCCGAGCAGTACTTC.

In DNA form, the CDR3 reads TGTGCCAGCAGCCAGACTAGCGGGGTAACAGATACGCAGTATTTT. It yields the protein CASSQTSGVTDTQYF. The V and J genes are TRBV3-1 (or the pseudogene TRBV3-2) and TRBJ2-3; 11 bases are shared with TRBD2. With 3 bases clipped from V and 3 bases from J, the junction kept 2 bases outside the gene matches. Germline CDR1 is LGHDT and CDR2 is YNNKEL (reference sequence). The CDR3 length is 15 residues.

CDR3 amino acids: CASSPGGNTEAFF. The CDR3 DNA follows: TGTGCCAGCAGCCCTGGGGGCAACACTGAAGCTTTCTTT. The chain carries TRBV11-3 and TRBJ1-1, with a weak D call TRBD1 (6 bases). The CDR3 sequence is 13 residues long. With 5 bases removed from V and 2 bases from J, the gap between germline ends came to 9 bases. From germline, CDR1 is SGHNT and CDR2 YENEEA.

CDR3 region: CASSSPAAAAEAFF. In DNA, the CDR3 is TGTGCCAGCAGCTCTCCGGCAGCCGCGGCTGAAGCTTTCTTT. The chain recombines TRBV5-8 with TRBJ1-1; no firm D call. Germline CDR1 SGHTS, CDR2 YDEGEE. V was cut by 3 bases and J by 6 bases, with 15 bases left in between. The CDR3 extends over 14 amino acids.

The chain couples TRBV15 to TRBJ2-7; D unresolved. The V end lost 0 bases, the J end lost 2 bases, and 11 bases lay between the germline ends. This CDR3 is built from 15 residues. Germline V lookup: CDR1 LNHNV, CDR2 YYDKDF (reference sequence). CDR3 sequence (DNA): TGTGCCACCAGCAGAGATGCTACAGTCACCTACGAGCAGTACTTC. Translated, it gives CATSRDATVTYEQYF. The whole variable domain, filled in from reference TRBV15 and TRBJ2-7, reads DAMVIQNPRYQVTQFGKPVTLSCSQTLNHNVMYWYQQKSSQAPKLLFHYYDKDFNNEADTPDNFQSRRPNTSFCFLDIRSPGLGDTAMYLCATSRDATVTYEQYFGPGTRLTVT.

V is TRBV5-4 and J is TRBJ2-2; unclear D gene. Trimming left V 2 bases short and J 1 base short, with 3 bases between. Germline values: CDR1 SGHNT, CDR2 YYREEE (reference sequence). The CDR3 covers 13 residues. For the CDR3, the DNA is TGTGCCAGCAGCTTCGTGAACACCGGGGAGCTGTTTTTT. Its protein is CASSFVNTGELFF.